Here is one T cell receptor (beta chain) with its context. Its target is unknown. The data belong to a study of cytomegalovirus exposure and HLA in healthy donors. Study at large: The same platform as the approximately 640 first-cohort repertoires was used for the 130 or so validation repertoires, a later analysis reported.

Data came from immunoSEQ multiplex PCR; TCRdb stores just in-frame clones and leaves some out. The sample shows some 77,000 clones, approximately 96% of them seen only once. The CDR3 runs to 14 residues. Per germline, CDR1 SGHRS and CDR2 YFSETQ. Trimming pared 5 bases from V and 1 base from J, leaving 11 bases between. Overall study findings and caveats: TCR beta chains numbering more than 150 were designated cytomegalovirus-associated.

The approximately 120-subject validation cohort, separate from the roughly 700-subject first cohort, included the donors. The sequencing sample was made of PBMCs. V is TRBV5-1 and J is TRBJ2-3, with D maybe TRBD2 (5 bases). This receptor was taken from a young man in good health and CMV-seropositive. CDR3 amino acids: CASRHQLGTDTQYF. In DNA, the CDR3 is TGCGCCAGCAGACACCAACTAGGCACAGATACGCAGTATTTT.